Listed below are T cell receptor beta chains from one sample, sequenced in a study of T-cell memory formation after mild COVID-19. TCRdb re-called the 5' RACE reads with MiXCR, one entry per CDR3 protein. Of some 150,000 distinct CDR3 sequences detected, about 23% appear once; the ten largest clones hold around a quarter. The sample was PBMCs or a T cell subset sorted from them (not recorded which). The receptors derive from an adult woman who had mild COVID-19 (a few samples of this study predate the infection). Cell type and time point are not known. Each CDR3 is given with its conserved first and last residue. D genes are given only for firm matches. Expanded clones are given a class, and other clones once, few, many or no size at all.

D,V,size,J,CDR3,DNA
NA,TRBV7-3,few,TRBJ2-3,CASSLGFGTDTQYF,TGTGCCAGCAGCTTGGGGTTTGGCACAGATACGCAGTATTTT
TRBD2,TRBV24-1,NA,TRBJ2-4,CATSDPPVPGGAKNIQYF,TGTGCCACCAGTGATCCACCCGTCCCGGGGGGAGCCAAAAACATTCAGTACTTC
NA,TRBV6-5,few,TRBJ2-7,CASSFREDSYEQYF,TGTGCCAGCAGTTTCAGAGAAGATTCCTACGAGCAGTACTTC
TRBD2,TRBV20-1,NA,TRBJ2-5,CSAIVFLAGGPMETQYF,TGCAGTGCTATTGTTTTTCTAGCGGGAGGGCCTATGGAGACCCAGTACTTC
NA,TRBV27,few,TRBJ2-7,CASSPTAYEQYF,TGTGCCAGCAGTCCTACGGCCTACGAGCAGTACTTC
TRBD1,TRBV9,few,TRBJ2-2,CASSGVAGQGNTGELFF,TGTGCCAGCAGCGGCGTGGCGGGACAGGGTAACACCGGGGAGCTGTTTTTT
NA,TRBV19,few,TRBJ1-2,CASSTTDILDGYTF,TGTGCCAGTAGTACGACAGATATCCTGGATGGCTACACCTTC
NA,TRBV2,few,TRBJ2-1,CASSLPGSYNEQFF,TGTGCCAGCAGCCTCCCGGGCTCCTACAATGAGCAGTTCTTC
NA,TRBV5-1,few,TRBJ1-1,CASSLVSEGGEAFF,TGCGCCAGCAGCCTGGTTTCGGAGGGAGGTGAAGCTTTCTTT
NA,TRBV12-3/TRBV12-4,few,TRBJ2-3,CASSYSDTQYF,TGTGCCAGCAGTTATTCAGATACGCAGTATTTT
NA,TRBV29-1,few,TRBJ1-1,CSVNRDMNTEAFF,TGCAGCGTAAACAGGGACATGAACACTGAAGCTTTCTTT
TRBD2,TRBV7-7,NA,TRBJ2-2,CASSLAPAAGLNTGELFF,TGTGCCAGCAGCTTAGCGCCGGCAGCGGGGTTGAACACCGGGGAGCTGTTTTTT
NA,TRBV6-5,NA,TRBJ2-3,CASSYSSAYTQYF,TGTGCCAGCAGTTACTCCTCAGCGTATACGCAGTATTTT
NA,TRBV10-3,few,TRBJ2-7,CAISEVGRGTRNPYEQYF,TGTGCCATCAGTGAGGTCGGCCGGGGTACGCGCAACCCCTACGAGCAGTACTTC
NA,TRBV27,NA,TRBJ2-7,CASSPLAGASYEQYF,TGTGCCAGCAGTCCCTTGGCGGGGGCCTCCTACGAGCAGTACTTC
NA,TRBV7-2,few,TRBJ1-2,CASSFTGGYYGYTF,TGTGCCAGCAGCTTTACTGGGGGCTACTATGGCTACACCTTC
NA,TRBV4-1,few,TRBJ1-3,CASSQVFGGENTIYF,TGCGCCAGCAGCCAAGTATTTGGTGGTGAAAACACCATATATTTT
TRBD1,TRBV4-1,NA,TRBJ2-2,CASSSRQGEAGELFF,TGCGCCAGCAGCTCCCGACAGGGGGAGGCCGGGGAGCTGTTTTTT
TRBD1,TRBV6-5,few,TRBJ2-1,CASSYPDRGRYNEQFF,TGTGCCAGCAGTTACCCAGACAGGGGGCGTTACAATGAGCAGTTCTTC
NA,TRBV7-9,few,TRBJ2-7,CASSFPGPTYEQYF,TGTGCCAGCAGCTTCCCAGGGCCCACCTACGAGCAGTACTTC
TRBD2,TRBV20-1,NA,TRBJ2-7,CSARDLQGLAGHEQYF,TGCAGTGCTAGAGATCTTCAGGGACTAGCGGGCCACGAGCAGTACTTC
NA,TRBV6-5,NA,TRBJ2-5,CASRRASRLYQETQYF,TGTGCCAGCAGACGAGCTAGCAGATTGTACCAAGAGACCCAGTACTTC
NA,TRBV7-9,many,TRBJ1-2,CASSSGAPIYGYTF,TGTGCCAGCAGCTCGGGGGCACCCATCTATGGCTACACCTTC
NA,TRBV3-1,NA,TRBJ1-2,CASSLGRFPWGNGYTF,TGTGCCAGCAGCCTGGGGCGTTTCCCCTGGGGAAATGGCTACACCTTC
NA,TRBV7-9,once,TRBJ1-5,CASSSPWLDQPQHF,TGTGCCAGCAGTTCGCCCTGGCTCGATCAGCCCCAGCATTTT
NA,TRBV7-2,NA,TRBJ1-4,CASSLYSEKLFF,TGTGCCAGCAGCTTATACTCTGAAAAACTGTTTTTT
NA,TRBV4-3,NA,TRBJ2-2,CASSQDRSSSGELFF,TGCGCCAGCAGCCAAGACCGGTCTAGCAGCGGGGAGCTGTTTTTT
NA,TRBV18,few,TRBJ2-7,CASSPGYPSGYEQYF,TGTGCCAGCTCACCAGGGTACCCCTCTGGTTACGAGCAGTACTTC
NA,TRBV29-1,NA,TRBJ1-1,CSVEDQGLGEAFF,TGCAGCGTTGAAGACCAAGGTCTGGGGGAAGCTTTCTTT
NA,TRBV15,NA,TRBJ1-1,CATWVVTEGNEATEAFF,TGTGCCACTTGGGTTGTGACGGAAGGAAACGAGGCCACTGAAGCTTTCTTT
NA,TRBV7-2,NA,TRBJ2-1,CASSLDLDIAVYNEQFF,TGTGCCAGCAGCTTAGACCTGGACATCGCTGTTTACAATGAGCAGTTCTTC
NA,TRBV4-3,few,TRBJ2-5,CASSQGGARQETQYF,TGCGCCAGCAGCCAAGGGGGGGCGCGACAAGAGACCCAGTACTTC